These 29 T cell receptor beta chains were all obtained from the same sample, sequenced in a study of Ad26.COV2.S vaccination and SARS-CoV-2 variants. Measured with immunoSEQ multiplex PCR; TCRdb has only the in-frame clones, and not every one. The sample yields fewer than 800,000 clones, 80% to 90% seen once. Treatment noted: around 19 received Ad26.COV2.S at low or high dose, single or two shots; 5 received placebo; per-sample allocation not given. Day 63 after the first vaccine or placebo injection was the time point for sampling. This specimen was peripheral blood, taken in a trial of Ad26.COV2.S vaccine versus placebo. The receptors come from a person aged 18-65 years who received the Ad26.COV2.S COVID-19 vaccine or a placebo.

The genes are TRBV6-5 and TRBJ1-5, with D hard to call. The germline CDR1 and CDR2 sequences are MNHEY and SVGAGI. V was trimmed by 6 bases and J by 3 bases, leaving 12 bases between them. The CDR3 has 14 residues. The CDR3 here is CASSKYRTNQPQHF. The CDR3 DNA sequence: TGTGCCAGCAGCAAGTACAGAACCAATCAGCCCCAGCATTTT.

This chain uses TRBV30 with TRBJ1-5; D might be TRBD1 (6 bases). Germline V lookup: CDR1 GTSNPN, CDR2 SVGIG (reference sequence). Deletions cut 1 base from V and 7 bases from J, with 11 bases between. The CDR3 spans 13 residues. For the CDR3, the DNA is TGTGCCTGGAGTGCGACAGGAGGACAGCCCCAGCATTTT. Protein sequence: CAWSATGGQPQHF.

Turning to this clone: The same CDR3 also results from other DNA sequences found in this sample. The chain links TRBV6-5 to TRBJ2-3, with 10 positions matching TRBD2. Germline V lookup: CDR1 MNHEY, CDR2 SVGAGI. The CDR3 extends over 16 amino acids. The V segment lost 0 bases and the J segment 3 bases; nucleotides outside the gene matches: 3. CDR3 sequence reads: CASSYSPSGSTDTQYF. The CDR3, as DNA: TGTGCCAGCAGTTACTCGCCTAGCGGGAGTACAGATACGCAGTATTTT.

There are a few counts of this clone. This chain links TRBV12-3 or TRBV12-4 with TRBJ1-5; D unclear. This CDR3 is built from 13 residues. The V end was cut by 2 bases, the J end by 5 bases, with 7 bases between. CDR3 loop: CASSLLDYQPQHF. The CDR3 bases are TGTGCCAGCAGTTTACTAGATTATCAGCCCCAGCATTTT.

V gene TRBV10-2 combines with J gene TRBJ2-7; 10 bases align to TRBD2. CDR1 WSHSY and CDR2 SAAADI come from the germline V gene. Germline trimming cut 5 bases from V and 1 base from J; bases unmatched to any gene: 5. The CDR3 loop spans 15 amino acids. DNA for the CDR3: TGCGCCAGCAGTCGGACTAGCGGTAAATCCTACGAGCAGTACTTC. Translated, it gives CASSRTSGKSYEQYF.

CDR3 coding DNA: TGTGCCAGTAGTGACGGGGGGCCCAGTGAAAAACTGTTTTTT. It yields the protein CASSDGGPSEKLFF. The chain has TRBV19 and TRBJ1-4; D is possibly TRBD1 (6 bases). The germline gives CDR1 LNHDA, CDR2 SQIVND (reference sequence). V was clipped by 5 bases and J by 7 bases, with 14 bases between them. The CDR3 is 14 residues long.

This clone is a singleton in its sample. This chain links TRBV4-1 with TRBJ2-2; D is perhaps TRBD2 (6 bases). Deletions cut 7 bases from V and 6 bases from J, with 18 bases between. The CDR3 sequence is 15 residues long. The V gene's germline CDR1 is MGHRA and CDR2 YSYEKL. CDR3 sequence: CASTVSSGVPGELFF. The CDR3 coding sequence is TGCGCCAGCACTGTATCCTCGGGGGTACCCGGGGAGCTGTTTTTT.

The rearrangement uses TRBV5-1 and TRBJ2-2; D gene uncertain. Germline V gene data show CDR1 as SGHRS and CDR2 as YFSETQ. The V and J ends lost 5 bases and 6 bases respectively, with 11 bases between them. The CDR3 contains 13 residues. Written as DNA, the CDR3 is TGCGCCAGCAGGTTAGATTTCGCCGGGGAGCTGTTTTTT. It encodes CASRLDFAGELFF. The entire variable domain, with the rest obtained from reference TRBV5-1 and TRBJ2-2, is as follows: KAGVTQTPRYLIKTRGQQVTLSCSPISGHRSVSWYQQTPGQGLQFLFEYFSETQRNKGNFPGRFSGRQFSNSRSEMNVSTLELGDSALYLCASRLDFAGELFFGEGSRLTVL.

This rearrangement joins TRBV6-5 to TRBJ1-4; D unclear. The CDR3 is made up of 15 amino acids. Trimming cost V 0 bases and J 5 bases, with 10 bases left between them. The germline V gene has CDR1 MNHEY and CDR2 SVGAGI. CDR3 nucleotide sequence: TGTGCCAGCAGTTACTCCGGCAGATTGAATGAAAAACTGTTTTTT. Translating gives CASSYSGRLNEKLFF.

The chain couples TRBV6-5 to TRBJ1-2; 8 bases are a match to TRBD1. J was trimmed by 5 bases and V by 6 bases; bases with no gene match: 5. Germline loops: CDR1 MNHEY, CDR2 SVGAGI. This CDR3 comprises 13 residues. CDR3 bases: TGTGCCAGCAGGGACAGGGTAGGATATGGCTACACCTTC. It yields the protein CASRDRVGYGYTF.

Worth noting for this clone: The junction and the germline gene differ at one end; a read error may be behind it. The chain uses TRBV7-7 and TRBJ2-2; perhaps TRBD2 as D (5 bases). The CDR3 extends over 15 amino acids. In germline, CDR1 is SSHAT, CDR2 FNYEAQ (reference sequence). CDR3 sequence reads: CASSLTGMNTGELFF. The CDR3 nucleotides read TGTGCTAGCAGCTTAACGGGAATGAACACCGGGGAGCTGTTTTTT.

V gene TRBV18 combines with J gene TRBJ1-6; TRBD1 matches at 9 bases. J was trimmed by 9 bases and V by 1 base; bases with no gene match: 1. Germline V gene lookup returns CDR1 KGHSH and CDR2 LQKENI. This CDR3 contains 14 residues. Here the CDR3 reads CASSPRTGVSPLHF. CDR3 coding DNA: TGTGCCAGCTCACCACGGACAGGGGTTTCACCCCTCCACTTT.

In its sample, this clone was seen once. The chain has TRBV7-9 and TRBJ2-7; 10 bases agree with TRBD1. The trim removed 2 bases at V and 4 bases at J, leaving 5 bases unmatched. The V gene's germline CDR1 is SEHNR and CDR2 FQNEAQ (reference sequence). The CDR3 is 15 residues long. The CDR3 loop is CASSLWDRGFYEQYF. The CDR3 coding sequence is TGTGCCAGCAGCTTATGGGACAGGGGATTTTACGAGCAGTACTTC.

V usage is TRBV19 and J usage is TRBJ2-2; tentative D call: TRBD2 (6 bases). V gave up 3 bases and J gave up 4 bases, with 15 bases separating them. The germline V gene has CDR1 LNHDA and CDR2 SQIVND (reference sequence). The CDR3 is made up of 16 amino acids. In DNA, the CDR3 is TGTGCCAGTAGTATCTGGAGCGGAGCGGGCACCGGGGAGCTGTTTTTT. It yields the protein CASSIWSGAGTGELFF. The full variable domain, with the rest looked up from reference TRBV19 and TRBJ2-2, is DGGITQSPKYLFRKEGQNVTLSCEQNLNHDAMYWYRQDPGQGLRLIYYSQIVNDFQKGDIAEGYSVSREKKESFPLTVTSAQKNPTAFYLCASSIWSGAGTGELFFGEGSRLTVL.

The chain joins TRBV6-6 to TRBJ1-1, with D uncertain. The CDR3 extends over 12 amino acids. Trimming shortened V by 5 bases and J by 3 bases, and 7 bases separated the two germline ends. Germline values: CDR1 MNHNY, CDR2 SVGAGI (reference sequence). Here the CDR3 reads CASSIRDTEAFF. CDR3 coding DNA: TGTGCCAGCAGTATTAGGGACACTGAAGCTTTCTTT.

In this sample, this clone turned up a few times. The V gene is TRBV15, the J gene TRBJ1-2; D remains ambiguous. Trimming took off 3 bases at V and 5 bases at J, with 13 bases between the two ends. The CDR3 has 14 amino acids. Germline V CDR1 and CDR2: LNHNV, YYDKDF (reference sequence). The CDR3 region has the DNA TGTGCCACCAGCAGTAGGCAGGTGGGGTATGGCTACACCTTC. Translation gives CATSSRQVGYGYTF.

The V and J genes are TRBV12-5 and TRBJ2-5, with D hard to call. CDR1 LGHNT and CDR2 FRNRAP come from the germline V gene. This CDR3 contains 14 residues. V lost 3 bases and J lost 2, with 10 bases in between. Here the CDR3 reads CASGLIGVQETQYF. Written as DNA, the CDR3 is TGTGCTAGTGGTTTAATTGGGGTACAAGAGACCCAGTACTTC.

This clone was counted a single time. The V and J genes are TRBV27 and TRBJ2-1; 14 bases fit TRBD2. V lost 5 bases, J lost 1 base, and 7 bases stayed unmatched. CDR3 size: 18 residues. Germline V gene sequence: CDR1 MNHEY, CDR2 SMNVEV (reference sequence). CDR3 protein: CASSVGLAGDGSYNEQFF. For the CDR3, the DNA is TGTGCCAGCAGTGTGGGACTAGCGGGAGATGGGTCCTACAATGAGCAGTTCTTC.

Written as DNA, the CDR3 is TGTGCCAGCAGCCTCGGGGTAGGCTCCTACGAGCAGTACTTC. It translates to CASSLGVGSYEQYF. The V call is TRBV7-8, the J call TRBJ2-7; D is possibly TRBD2 (5 bases). CDR3 length equals 14 residues. CDR1 and CDR2 from the germline V gene are SGHVS and FQNEAQ. The V and J ends lost 5 bases and 0 bases respectively, with 11 bases between them.

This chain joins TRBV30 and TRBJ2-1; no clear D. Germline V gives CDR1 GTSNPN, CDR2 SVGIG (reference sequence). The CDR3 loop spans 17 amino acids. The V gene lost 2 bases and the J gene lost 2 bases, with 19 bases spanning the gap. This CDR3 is CAWSLVPSRVPYNEQFF. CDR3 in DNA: TGTGCCTGGAGTCTTGTACCTTCTAGGGTCCCCTACAATGAGCAGTTCTTC.

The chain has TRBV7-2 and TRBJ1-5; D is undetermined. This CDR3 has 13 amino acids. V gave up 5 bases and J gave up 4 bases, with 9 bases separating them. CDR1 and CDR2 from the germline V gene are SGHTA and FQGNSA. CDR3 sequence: CASSPTPNQPQHF. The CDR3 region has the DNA TGTGCCAGCAGCCCCACCCCAAATCAGCCCCAGCATTTT.

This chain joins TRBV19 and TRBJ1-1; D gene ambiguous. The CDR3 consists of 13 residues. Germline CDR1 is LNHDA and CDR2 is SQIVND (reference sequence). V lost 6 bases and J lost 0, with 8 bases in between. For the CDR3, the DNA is TGTGCCAGTAGGGGGTATATGAACACTGAAGCTTTCTTT. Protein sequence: CASRGYMNTEAFF.

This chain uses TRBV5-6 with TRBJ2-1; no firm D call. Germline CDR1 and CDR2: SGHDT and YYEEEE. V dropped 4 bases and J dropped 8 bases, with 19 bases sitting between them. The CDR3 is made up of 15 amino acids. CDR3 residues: CASSHPLGRFDEQFF. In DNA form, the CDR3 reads TGTGCCAGCAGCCATCCTCTAGGAAGATTTGATGAGCAGTTCTTC.

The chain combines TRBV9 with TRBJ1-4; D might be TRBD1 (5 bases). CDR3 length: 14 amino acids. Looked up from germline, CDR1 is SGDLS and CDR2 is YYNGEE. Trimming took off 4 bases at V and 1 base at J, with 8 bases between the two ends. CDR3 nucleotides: TGTGCCAGCAGCCGGGGGGGAACTAATGAAAAACTGTTTTTT. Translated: CASSRGGTNEKLFF.

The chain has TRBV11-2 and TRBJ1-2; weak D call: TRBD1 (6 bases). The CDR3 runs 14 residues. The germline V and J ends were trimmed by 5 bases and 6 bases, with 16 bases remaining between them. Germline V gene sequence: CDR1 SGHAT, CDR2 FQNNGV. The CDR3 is CASSPDRTWDGYTF. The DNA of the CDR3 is TGTGCCAGCAGCCCTGACAGGACCTGGGATGGCTACACCTTC.

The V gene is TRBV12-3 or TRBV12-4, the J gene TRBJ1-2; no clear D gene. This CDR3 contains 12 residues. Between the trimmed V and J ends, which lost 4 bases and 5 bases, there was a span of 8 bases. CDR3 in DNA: TGTGCCAGCAGTTCCTCCGGGTATGGCTACACCTTC. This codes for CASSSSGYGYTF.

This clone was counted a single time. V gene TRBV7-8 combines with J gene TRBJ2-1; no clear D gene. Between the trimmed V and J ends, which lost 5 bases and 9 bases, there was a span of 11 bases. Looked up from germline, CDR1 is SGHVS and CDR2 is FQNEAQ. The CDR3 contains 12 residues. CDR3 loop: CASSPTVGEQFF. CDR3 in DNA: TGTGCCAGCAGCCCCACGGTTGGTGAGCAGTTCTTC.

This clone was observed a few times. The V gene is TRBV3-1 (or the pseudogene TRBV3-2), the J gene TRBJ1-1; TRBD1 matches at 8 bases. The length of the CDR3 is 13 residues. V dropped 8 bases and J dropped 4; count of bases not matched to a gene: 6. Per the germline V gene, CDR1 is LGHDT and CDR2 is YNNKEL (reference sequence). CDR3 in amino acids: CASRGQGGTEAFF. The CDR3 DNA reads TGTGCCAGCCGTGGACAGGGAGGCACTGAAGCTTTCTTT.

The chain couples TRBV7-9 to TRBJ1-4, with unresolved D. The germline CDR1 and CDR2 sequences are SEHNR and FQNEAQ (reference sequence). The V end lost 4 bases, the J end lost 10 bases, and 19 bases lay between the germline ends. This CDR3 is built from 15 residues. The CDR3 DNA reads TGTGCCAGCAGCTCAAGCCGCTACAGCGGTGGAAAACTGTTTTTT. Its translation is CASSSSRYSGGKLFF.